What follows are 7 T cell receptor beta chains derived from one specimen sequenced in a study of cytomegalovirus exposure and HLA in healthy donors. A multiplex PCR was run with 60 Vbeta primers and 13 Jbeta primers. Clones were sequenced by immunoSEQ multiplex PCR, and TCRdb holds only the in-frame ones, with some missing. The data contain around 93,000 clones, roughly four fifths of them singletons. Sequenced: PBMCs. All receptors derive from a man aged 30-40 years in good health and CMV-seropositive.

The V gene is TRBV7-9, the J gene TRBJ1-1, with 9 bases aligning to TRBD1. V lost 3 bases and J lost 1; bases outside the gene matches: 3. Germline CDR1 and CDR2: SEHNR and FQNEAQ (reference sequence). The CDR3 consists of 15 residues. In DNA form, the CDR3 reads TGTGCCAGCAGCTTTTCGGGACAGGGGAACACTGAAGCTTTCTTT. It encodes CASSFSGQGNTEAFF.

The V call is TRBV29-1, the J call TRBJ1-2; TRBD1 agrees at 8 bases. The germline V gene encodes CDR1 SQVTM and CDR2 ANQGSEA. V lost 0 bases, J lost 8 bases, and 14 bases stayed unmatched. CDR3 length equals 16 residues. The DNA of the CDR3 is TGCAGCGTTGAAGATCTGATTCATCAGGGGGCGAGCGGCTACACCTTC. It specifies CSVEDLIHQGASGYTF.

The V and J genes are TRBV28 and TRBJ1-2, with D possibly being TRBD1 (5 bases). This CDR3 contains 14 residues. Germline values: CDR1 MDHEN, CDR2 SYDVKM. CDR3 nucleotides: TGTGCGGGGGGGGGAACAGAAACTAACTATGGCTACACCTTC. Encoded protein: CAGGGTETNYGYTF.

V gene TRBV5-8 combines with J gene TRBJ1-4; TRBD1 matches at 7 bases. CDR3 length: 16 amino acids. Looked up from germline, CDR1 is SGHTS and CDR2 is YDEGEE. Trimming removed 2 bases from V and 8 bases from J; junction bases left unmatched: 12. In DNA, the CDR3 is TGTGCCAGCAGCTTTGGTGGTCGACAGGGCGGCGAAAAACTGTTTTTT. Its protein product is CASSFGGRQGGEKLFF.

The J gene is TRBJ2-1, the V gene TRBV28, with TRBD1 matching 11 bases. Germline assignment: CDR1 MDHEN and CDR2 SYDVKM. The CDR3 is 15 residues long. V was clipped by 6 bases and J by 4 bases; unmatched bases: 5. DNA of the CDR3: TGTGCCAGCAGCCCCGGGACAGGGGGATACAATGAGCAGTTCTTC. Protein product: CASSPGTGGYNEQFF.

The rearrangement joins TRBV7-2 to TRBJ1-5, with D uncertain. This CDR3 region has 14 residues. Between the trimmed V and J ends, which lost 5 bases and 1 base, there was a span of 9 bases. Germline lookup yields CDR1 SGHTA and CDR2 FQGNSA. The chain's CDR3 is CASSPLDSNQPQHF. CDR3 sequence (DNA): TGTGCCAGCAGCCCCCTAGACAGCAATCAGCCCCAGCATTTT.

CDR3 sequence: CASSDSGGGSQPQHF. CDR3 DNA: TGTGCCAGCAGTGACTCTGGGGGGGGCTCCCAGCCCCAGCATTTT. This sequence joins TRBV6-4 and TRBJ1-5, with a tentative D call TRBD1 (6 bases). The CDR3 has 15 residues. The ends were cut back, 0 bases at V and 7 bases at J, with 13 bases in the middle. The germline V gene has CDR1 MRHNA and CDR2 SNTAGT.